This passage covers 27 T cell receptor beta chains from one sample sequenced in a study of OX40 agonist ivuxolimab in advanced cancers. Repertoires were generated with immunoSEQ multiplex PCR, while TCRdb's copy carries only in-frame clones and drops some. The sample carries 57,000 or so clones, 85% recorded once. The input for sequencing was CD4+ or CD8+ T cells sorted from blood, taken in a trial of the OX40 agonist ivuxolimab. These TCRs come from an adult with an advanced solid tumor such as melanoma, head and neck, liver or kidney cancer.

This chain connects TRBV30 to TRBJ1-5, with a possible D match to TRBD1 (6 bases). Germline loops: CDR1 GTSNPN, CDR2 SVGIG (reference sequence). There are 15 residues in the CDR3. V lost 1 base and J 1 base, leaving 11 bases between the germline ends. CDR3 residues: CAWSGGGFSNQPQHF. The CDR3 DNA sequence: TGTGCCTGGAGTGGAGGGGGTTTCAGCAATCAGCCCCAGCATTTT.

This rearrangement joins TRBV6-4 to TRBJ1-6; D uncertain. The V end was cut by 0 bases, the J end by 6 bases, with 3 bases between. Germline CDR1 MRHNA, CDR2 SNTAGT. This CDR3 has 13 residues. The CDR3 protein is CASSDSGNSPLHF. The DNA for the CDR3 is TGTGCCAGCAGTGACTCGGGTAATTCACCCCTCCACTTT.

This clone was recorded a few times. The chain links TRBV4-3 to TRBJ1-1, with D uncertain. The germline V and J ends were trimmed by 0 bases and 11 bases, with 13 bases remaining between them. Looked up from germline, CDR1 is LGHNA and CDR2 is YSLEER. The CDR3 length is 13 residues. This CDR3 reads CASSQDKGGGAFF. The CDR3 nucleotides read TGCGCCAGCAGCCAAGATAAGGGAGGAGGGGCTTTCTTT.

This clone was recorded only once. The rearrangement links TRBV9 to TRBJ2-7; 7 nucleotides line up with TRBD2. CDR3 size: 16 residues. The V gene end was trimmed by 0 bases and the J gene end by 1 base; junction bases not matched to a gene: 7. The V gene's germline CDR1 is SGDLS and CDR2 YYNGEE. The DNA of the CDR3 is TGTGCCAGCAGCGTAGGAGGGCGGGAGACTTCCTACGAGCAGTACTTC. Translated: CASSVGGRETSYEQYF.

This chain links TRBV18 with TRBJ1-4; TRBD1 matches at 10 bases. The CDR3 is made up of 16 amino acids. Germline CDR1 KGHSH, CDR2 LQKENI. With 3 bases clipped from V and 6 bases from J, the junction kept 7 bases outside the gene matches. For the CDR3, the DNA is TGTGCCAGCTCACCTACCGGGACAGGGGTATATGAAAAACTGTTTTTT. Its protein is CASSPTGTGVYEKLFF.

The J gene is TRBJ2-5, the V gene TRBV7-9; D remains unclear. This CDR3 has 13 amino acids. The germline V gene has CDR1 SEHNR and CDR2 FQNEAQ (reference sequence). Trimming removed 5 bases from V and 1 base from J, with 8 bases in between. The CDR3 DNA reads TGTGCCAGCAGCGCACAGCTCCAAGAGACCCAGTACTTC. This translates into CASSAQLQETQYF.

CDR3 sequence: CASSLGQTGRDTIYF. The CDR3 DNA reads as TGTGCCAGCAGCCTAGGGCAGACAGGTCGAGACACCATATATTTT. This sequence joins TRBV11-2 and TRBJ1-3, with D possibly TRBD1 on 6 matching bases. V lost 5 bases, J lost 8 bases, and 19 bases lay in between. Germline CDR1 is SGHAT and CDR2 is FQNNGV. The CDR3 is 15 amino acids.

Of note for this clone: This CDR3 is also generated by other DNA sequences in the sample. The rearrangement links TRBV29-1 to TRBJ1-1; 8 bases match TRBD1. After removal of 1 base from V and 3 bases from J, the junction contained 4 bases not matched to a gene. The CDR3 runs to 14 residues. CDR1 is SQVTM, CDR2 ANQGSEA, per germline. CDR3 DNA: TGCAGCGTTGAAGGTGACAGGGGAGACACTGAAGCTTTCTTT. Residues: CSVEGDRGDTEAFF.

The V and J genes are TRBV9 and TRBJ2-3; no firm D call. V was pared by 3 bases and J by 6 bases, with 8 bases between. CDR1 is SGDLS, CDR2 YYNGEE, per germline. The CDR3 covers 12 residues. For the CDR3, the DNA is TGTGCCAGCAGCGCCGCTCGGGATACGCAGTATTTT. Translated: CASSAARDTQYF.

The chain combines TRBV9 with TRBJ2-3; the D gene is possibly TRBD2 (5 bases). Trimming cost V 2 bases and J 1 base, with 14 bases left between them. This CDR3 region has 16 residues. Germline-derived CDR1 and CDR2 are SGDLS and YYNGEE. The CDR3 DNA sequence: TGTGCCAGCAGCGTCGGGATGGCGGCGGGCACAGATACGCAGTATTTT. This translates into CASSVGMAAGTDTQYF.

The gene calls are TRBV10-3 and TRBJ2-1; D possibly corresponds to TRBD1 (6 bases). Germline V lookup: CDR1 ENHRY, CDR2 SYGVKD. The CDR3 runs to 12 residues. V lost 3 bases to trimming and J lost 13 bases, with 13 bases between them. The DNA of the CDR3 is TGTGCCATCAGTGACAGGGGTAATTATCAGTTCTTC. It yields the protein CAISDRGNYQFF.

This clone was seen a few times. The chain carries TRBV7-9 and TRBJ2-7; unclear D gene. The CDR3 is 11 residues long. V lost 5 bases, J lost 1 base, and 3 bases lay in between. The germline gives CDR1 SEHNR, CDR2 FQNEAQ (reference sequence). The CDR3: CASSRSYEQYF. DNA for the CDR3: TGTGCCAGCAGCCGTTCCTACGAGCAGTACTTC.

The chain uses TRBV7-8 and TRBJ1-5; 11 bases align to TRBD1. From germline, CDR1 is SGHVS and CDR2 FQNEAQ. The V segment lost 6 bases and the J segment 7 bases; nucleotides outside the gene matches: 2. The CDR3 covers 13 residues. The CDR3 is CASSRDRGQPQHF. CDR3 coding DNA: TGTGCCAGCAGTCGGGACAGGGGGCAGCCCCAGCATTTT.

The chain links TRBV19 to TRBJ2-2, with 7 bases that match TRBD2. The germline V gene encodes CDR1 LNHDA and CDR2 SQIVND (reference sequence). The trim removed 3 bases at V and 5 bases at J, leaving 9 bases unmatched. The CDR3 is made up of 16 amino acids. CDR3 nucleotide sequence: TGTGCCAGTAGTATTGGAGGGAGGGCGGGTACCGGGGAGCTGTTTTTT. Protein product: CASSIGGRAGTGELFF.

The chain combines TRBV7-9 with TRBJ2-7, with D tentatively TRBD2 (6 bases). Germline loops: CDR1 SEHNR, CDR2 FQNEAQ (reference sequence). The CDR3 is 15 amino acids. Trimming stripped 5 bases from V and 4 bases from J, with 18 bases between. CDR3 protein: CASSHRDSSRYEQYF. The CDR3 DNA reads TGTGCCAGCAGCCACCGGGACTCTTCCCGTTACGAGCAGTACTTC.

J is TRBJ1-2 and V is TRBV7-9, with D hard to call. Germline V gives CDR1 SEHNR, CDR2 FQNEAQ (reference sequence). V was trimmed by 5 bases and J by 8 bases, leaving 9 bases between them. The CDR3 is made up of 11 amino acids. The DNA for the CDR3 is TGTGCCAGCAGCCCGACTATGGGCTACACCTTC. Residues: CASSPTMGYTF.

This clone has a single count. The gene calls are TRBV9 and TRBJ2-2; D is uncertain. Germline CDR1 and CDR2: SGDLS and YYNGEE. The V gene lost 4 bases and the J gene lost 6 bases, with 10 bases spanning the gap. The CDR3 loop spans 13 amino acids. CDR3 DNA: TGTGCCAGCAGCCCGCGGTCGGCCGGGGAGCTGTTTTTT. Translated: CASSPRSAGELFF.

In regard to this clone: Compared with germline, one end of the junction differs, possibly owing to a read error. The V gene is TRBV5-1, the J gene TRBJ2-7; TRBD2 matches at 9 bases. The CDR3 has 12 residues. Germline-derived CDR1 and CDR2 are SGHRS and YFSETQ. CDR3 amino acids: CASGLAGGFEYF. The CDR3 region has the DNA TGCGCCAGCGGCTTGGCGGGGGGGTTTGAGTACTTC. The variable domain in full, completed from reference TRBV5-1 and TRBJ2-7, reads KAGVTQTPRYLIKTRGQQVTLSCSPISGHRSVSWYQQTPGQGLQFLFEYFSETQRNKGNFPGRFSGRQFSNSRSEMNVSTLELGDSALYLCASGLAGGFEYFGPGTRLTVT.

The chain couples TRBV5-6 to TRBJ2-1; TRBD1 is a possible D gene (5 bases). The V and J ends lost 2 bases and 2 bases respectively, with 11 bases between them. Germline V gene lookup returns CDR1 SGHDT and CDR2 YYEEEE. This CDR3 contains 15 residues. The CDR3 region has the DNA TGTGCCAGCAGCTTCTTCGACAGACCCTACAATGAGCAGTTCTTC. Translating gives CASSFFDRPYNEQFF. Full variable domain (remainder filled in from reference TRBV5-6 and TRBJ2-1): DAGVTQSPTHLIKTRGQQVTLRCSPKSGHDTVSWYQQALGQGPQFIFQYYEEEERQRGNFPDRFSGHQFPNYSSELNVNALLLGDSALYLCASSFFDRPYNEQFFGPGTRLTVL.

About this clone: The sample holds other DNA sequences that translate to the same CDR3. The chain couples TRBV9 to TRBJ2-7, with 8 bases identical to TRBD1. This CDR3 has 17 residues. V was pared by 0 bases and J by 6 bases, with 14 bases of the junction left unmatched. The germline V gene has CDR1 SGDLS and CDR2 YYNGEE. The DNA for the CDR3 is TGTGCCAGCAGCGTAGCTTCCCGGACAGGGCGAGGGGGCGAGCAGTACTTC. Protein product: CASSVASRTGRGGEQYF.

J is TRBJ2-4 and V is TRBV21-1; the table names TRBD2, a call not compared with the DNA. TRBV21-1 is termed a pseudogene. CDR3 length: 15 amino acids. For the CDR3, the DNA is TGTGCCAGCAGCACGGGGACTAGCGGGAAACACATTCAGTACTTC. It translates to CASSTGTSGKHIQYF.

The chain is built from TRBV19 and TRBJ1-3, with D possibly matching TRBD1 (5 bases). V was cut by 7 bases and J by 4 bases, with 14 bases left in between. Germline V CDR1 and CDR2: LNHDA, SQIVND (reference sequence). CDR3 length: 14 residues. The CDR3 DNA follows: TGTGCCAGTACCTGGCGGGGGGACGGAAACACCATATATTTT. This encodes CASTWRGDGNTIYF. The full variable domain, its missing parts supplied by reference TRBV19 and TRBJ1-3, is DGGITQSPKYLFRKEGQNVTLSCEQNLNHDAMYWYRQDPGQGLRLIYYSQIVNDFQKGDIAEGYSVSREKKESFPLTVTSAQKNPTAFYLCASTWRGDGNTIYFGEGSWLTVV.

The CDR3 DNA reads TGTGCCAGCAGTGGAAAGGGCGAGCAGTACTTC. Amino acids: CASSGKGEQYF. V and J are TRBV6-5 and TRBJ2-7; no reliable D call. The CDR3 sequence is 11 residues long. Deletions cut 5 bases from V and 6 bases from J, with 8 bases between. Germline V gene sequence: CDR1 MNHEY, CDR2 SVGAGI.

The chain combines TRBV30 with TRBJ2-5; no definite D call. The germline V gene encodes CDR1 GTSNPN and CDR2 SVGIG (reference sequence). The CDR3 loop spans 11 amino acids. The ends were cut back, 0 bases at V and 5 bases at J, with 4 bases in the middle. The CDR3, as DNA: TGTGCCTGGAGTGTACACGAGACCCAGTACTTC. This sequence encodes CAWSVHETQYF.

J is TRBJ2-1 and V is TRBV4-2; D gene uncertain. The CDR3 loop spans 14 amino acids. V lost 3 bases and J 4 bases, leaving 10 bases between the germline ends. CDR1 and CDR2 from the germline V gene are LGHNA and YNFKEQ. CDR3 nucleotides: TGTGCCAGCAGCCACCAAGACCGGTACAATGAGCAGTTCTTC. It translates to CASSHQDRYNEQFF.

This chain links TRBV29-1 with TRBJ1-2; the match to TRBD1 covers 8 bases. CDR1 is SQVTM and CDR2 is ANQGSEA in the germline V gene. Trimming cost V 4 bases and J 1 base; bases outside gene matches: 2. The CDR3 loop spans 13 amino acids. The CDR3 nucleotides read TGCAGCGTTGCCGGACAGGGTAACTATGGCTACACCTTC. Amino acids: CSVAGQGNYGYTF.

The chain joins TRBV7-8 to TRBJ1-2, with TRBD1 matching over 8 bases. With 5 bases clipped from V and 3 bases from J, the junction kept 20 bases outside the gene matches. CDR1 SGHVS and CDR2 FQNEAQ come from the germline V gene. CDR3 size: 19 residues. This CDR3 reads CASSARQGRKGDYDYGYTF. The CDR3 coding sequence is TGTGCCAGCAGCGCAAGACAGGGGAGGAAGGGGGACTATGACTATGGCTACACCTTC.